The clone carrying this TCR beta chain was picked up many times. Its specificity is not known. Assay: immunoSEQ multiplex PCR; the TCRdb copy retains only in-frame clones and omits some. The sample holds over 70,000 clones, around 93% seen once. These data belong to a study of OX40 agonist ivuxolimab in advanced cancers. V was cut by 0 bases and J by 8 bases, with 11 bases left in between. Germline V gene lookup returns CDR1 SGHDT and CDR2 YYEEEE. The CDR3 sequence is 14 residues long. Whole-study findings and limits: CD4+ and CD8+ blood T cells expanded clonally by week 6 at 0.1 to 3.0 mg/kg.

The TCR was taken from an adult with an advanced solid tumor such as melanoma, head and neck, liver or kidney cancer. Source: CD4+ or CD8+ T cells sorted from blood, taken in a trial of the OX40 agonist ivuxolimab. The rearrangement uses TRBV5-6 and TRBJ1-4; D is perhaps TRBD1 (6 bases). The CDR3 protein is CASSLGRGYEKLFF. The DNA for the CDR3 is TGTGCCAGCAGCTTGGGCAGGGGTTACGAAAAACTGTTTTTT.